Listed below are T cell receptor beta chains from one sample, sequenced in a study of cytomegalovirus exposure and HLA in healthy donors. Sequenced by immunoSEQ multiplex PCR; TCRdb stores in-frame clones only, minus some. The table includes about 130,000 clones, about three quarters detected once. Source material: PBMCs. These receptors were taken from a woman between 40 and 50 years old in good health and CMV-seronegative. The CDR3 runs from the conserved cysteine through the conserved F or W. Fields, in order: D gene, CDR3 length, clone size, V gene, J gene, CDR3 DNA, CDR3 protein. A D gene is named only where the DNA matches it firmly. Rows may omit the clone size; those that give it use once, few, many or a size class.

d_call: NA
cdr3_length: 13
clone_size: NA
v_call: TRBV10-3
j_call: TRBJ1-5
cdr3_nt: TGTGCCATCAATATGGGGGCTGGTCAGCCCCAGCATTTT
cdr3_aa: CAINMGAGQPQHF

d_call: NA
cdr3_length: 16
clone_size: NA
v_call: TRBV11-2
j_call: TRBJ1-1
cdr3_nt: TGTGCCAGCACCCAGAGGGGGGGGACAACCACCCTCGAAGCTTTCTTT
cdr3_aa: CASTQRGGTTTLEAFF

d_call: TRBD2
cdr3_length: 15
clone_size: NA
v_call: TRBV7-9
j_call: TRBJ2-1
cdr3_nt: TGTGCCAGCAGCTTAGGTCTAGCGGCCTACAATGAGCAGTTCTTC
cdr3_aa: CASSLGLAAYNEQFF

d_call: NA
cdr3_length: 17
clone_size: few
v_call: TRBV19
j_call: TRBJ2-2
cdr3_nt: TGTGCCAGTAGTATTTGGCGGGGAACTTTTAACACCGGGGAGCTGTTTTTT
cdr3_aa: CASSIWRGTFNTGELFF

d_call: TRBD1
cdr3_length: 14
clone_size: NA
v_call: TRBV19
j_call: TRBJ2-1
cdr3_nt: TGTGCCAGTAGTATGGACAGGGGGTACGATGAGCAGTTCTTC
cdr3_aa: CASSMDRGYDEQFF

d_call: TRBD2
cdr3_length: 16
clone_size: once
v_call: TRBV19
j_call: TRBJ2-1
cdr3_nt: TGTGCCAGTAGTGCTACTAGCGGGAGGCGTGTAGGTGAGCAGTTCTTC
cdr3_aa: CASSATSGRRVGEQFF

d_call: NA
cdr3_length: 14
clone_size: NA
v_call: TRBV5-1
j_call: TRBJ1-1
cdr3_nt: TGCGCCAGCAGCTTAGCGGGGGCAGGCACTGAAGCTTTCTTT
cdr3_aa: CASSLAGAGTEAFF

d_call: NA
cdr3_length: 15
clone_size: NA
v_call: TRBV5-1
j_call: TRBJ1-1
cdr3_nt: TGCGCCAGCAGCTCAACCGGGGCCGGGAGGACTGAAGCTTTCTTT
cdr3_aa: CASSSTGAGRTEAFF

d_call: TRBD2
cdr3_length: 15
clone_size: NA
v_call: TRBV2
j_call: TRBJ2-7
cdr3_nt: TGTGCCAGCCCCCCCCAGCCACTAGCGGGGGGCCGGCGGTACTTC
cdr3_aa: CASPPQPLAGGRRYF

d_call: NA
cdr3_length: 17
clone_size: NA
v_call: TRBV4-2
j_call: TRBJ2-1
cdr3_nt: TGTGCCAGCAGCCATTACGGGGGAGTTCGCTCCTACAATGAGCAGTTCTTC
cdr3_aa: CASSHYGGVRSYNEQFF

d_call: TRBD2
cdr3_length: 16
clone_size: few
v_call: TRBV12-5
j_call: TRBJ2-1
cdr3_nt: TGTGCTAGTGGTTTGGCGAGCGGGGGGTCCTACAATGAGCAGTTCTTC
cdr3_aa: CASGLASGGSYNEQFF

d_call: TRBD1
cdr3_length: 16
clone_size: NA
v_call: TRBV7-8
j_call: TRBJ2-7
cdr3_nt: TGTGCCAGCAGCTTAGACACAGGGGCCGTACCTAGGGAGCAGTACTTC
cdr3_aa: CASSLDTGAVPREQYF

d_call: TRBD1
cdr3_length: 16
clone_size: NA
v_call: TRBV7-9
j_call: TRBJ2-2
cdr3_nt: TGTGCCAGCAGCTTAGAAAGGGGGCCGCGCACCGGGGAGCTGTTTTTT
cdr3_aa: CASSLERGPRTGELFF

d_call: TRBD2
cdr3_length: 13
clone_size: NA
v_call: TRBV2
j_call: TRBJ2-3
cdr3_nt: TGTGCCAGAGCGGGGGGTGTCACAGATACGCAGTATTTT
cdr3_aa: CARAGGVTDTQYF

d_call: NA
cdr3_length: 14
clone_size: NA
v_call: TRBV6-1
j_call: TRBJ1-4
cdr3_nt: TGTGCCATCGAGGGAGGGGGGGGGAATGAAAAACTGTTTTTT
cdr3_aa: CAIEGGGGNEKLFF

d_call: TRBD1
cdr3_length: 15
clone_size: NA
v_call: TRBV28
j_call: TRBJ1-5
cdr3_nt: TGTGCCAGCAGCCGCCCGGACAGGGCAATTCAGCCCCAGCATTTT
cdr3_aa: CASSRPDRAIQPQHF

d_call: TRBD2
cdr3_length: 16
clone_size: once
v_call: TRBV27
j_call: TRBJ2-7
cdr3_nt: TGTGCCAGCAGTTTATTGATAGCGGGGGGGCCATGGGAGCAGTACTTC
cdr3_aa: CASSLLIAGGPWEQYF

d_call: NA
cdr3_length: 13
clone_size: few
v_call: TRBV6-5
j_call: TRBJ2-2
cdr3_nt: TGTGCCAGCATCCAGACAAACACCGGGGAGCTGTTTTTT
cdr3_aa: CASIQTNTGELFF

d_call: NA
cdr3_length: 13
clone_size: NA
v_call: TRBV5-1
j_call: TRBJ2-7
cdr3_nt: TGCGCCAGCAGCTTGTCATCGTCCTACGAGCAGTACTTC
cdr3_aa: CASSLSSSYEQYF

d_call: NA
cdr3_length: 13
clone_size: NA
v_call: TRBV2
j_call: TRBJ1-1
cdr3_nt: TGTGCCAGCATAGTCCGGGAGGACACTGAAGCTTTCTTT
cdr3_aa: CASIVREDTEAFF

d_call: TRBD2
cdr3_length: 17
clone_size: NA
v_call: TRBV7-9
j_call: TRBJ2-7
cdr3_nt: TGTGCCAGCAGCAGAGGGGGACTAGCGGGGGAATCCTACGAGCAGTACTTC
cdr3_aa: CASSRGGLAGESYEQYF

d_call: NA
cdr3_length: 15
clone_size: NA
v_call: TRBV2
j_call: TRBJ2-4
cdr3_nt: TGTGCCAGCAGAGTTGAAACTCTAGCCAAAAACAGTCAGTACTTC
cdr3_aa: CASRVETLAKNSQYF

d_call: NA
cdr3_length: 13
clone_size: NA
v_call: TRBV28
j_call: TRBJ1-1
cdr3_nt: TGTGCCAGCAGTCCACAGAGGAACACTGAAGCTTTCTTT
cdr3_aa: CASSPQRNTEAFF

d_call: NA
cdr3_length: 16
clone_size: NA
v_call: TRBV6-1
j_call: TRBJ1-3
cdr3_nt: TGTGCCAGCAGTGAAGTCATCCCAGTGTATGGAAACACCATATATTTT
cdr3_aa: CASSEVIPVYGNTIYF

d_call: NA
cdr3_length: 11
clone_size: NA
v_call: TRBV28
j_call: TRBJ1-1
cdr3_nt: TGTGCCAGCAGTTCCCCCCTACAGGCTTTCTTT
cdr3_aa: CASSSPLQAFF

d_call: TRBD2
cdr3_length: 17
clone_size: NA
v_call: TRBV7-9
j_call: TRBJ2-7
cdr3_nt: TGTGCCAGCAGCTTCGGGCCTAGCGGGGGGGCCGATCACGAGCAGTACTTC
cdr3_aa: CASSFGPSGGADHEQYF

d_call: NA
cdr3_length: 17
clone_size: NA
v_call: TRBV30
j_call: TRBJ1-2
cdr3_nt: TGTGCCTGGAGTCCCAAACCACAGGGATGGTCTAACTATGGCTACACCTTC
cdr3_aa: CAWSPKPQGWSNYGYTF

d_call: TRBD1
cdr3_length: 13
clone_size: NA
v_call: TRBV10-3
j_call: TRBJ1-4
cdr3_nt: TGTGCCATCGCCGCAGGGGGGCAGGAAAAACTGTTTTTT
cdr3_aa: CAIAAGGQEKLFF

d_call: NA
cdr3_length: 14
clone_size: NA
v_call: TRBV6-5
j_call: TRBJ1-3
cdr3_nt: TGTGCCAGCAAAAGATCGGGGTCTGGAAACACCATATATTTT
cdr3_aa: CASKRSGSGNTIYF

d_call: TRBD1
cdr3_length: 15
clone_size: NA
v_call: TRBV18
j_call: TRBJ1-1
cdr3_nt: TGTGCCAGCTCGCCAGGACAGGGGGCGAACACTGAAGCTTTCTTT
cdr3_aa: CASSPGQGANTEAFF

d_call: TRBD2
cdr3_length: 17
clone_size: NA
v_call: TRBV11-2
j_call: TRBJ2-3
cdr3_nt: TGTGCCAGCAGCTTAAGGGTCCTAGCGGGGGCCCCAGATACGCAGTATTTT
cdr3_aa: CASSLRVLAGAPDTQYF

d_call: NA
cdr3_length: 14
clone_size: NA
v_call: TRBV14
j_call: TRBJ2-5
cdr3_nt: TGTGCCAGCAGCTTCGGACTCCTTGAGGGGACCCAGTACTTC
cdr3_aa: CASSFGLLEGTQYF

d_call: NA
cdr3_length: 14
clone_size: NA
v_call: TRBV5-1
j_call: TRBJ1-5
cdr3_nt: TGCGCCAGCAGCTTAGTCGGGGGCAATCAGCCCCAGCATTTT
cdr3_aa: CASSLVGGNQPQHF

d_call: NA
cdr3_length: 13
clone_size: NA
v_call: TRBV7-2
j_call: TRBJ2-7
cdr3_nt: TGTGCCAGCAGCTTGCTCTCCTACTACGAGCAGTACTTC
cdr3_aa: CASSLLSYYEQYF

d_call: NA
cdr3_length: 13
clone_size: NA
v_call: TRBV27
j_call: TRBJ2-1
cdr3_nt: TGTGCCAGCGGCTCAGATTCCTACAATGAGCAGTTCTTC
cdr3_aa: CASGSDSYNEQFF

d_call: NA
cdr3_length: 18
clone_size: NA
v_call: TRBV28
j_call: TRBJ1-3
cdr3_nt: TGTGCCAGCAGTTTGCCGCTGGGCCCCTCTCTCTCTGGAAACACCATATATTTT
cdr3_aa: CASSLPLGPSLSGNTIYF

d_call: TRBD2
cdr3_length: 17
clone_size: NA
v_call: TRBV27
j_call: TRBJ2-2
cdr3_nt: TGTGCCAGCCGGACCTCTAGCGGGAGATCGAACACCGGGGAGCTGTTTTTT
cdr3_aa: CASRTSSGRSNTGELFF

d_call: NA
cdr3_length: 17
clone_size: NA
v_call: TRBV28
j_call: TRBJ1-3
cdr3_nt: TGTGCCAGCAGCCTACTCCAGGGGAAAGATTCTGGAAACACCATATATTTT
cdr3_aa: CASSLLQGKDSGNTIYF

d_call: TRBD2
cdr3_length: 19
clone_size: NA
v_call: TRBV19
j_call: TRBJ2-2
cdr3_nt: TGTGCCAGTACCACTCAAGGACTAGCGGGAGCCGGATGGACCGGGGAGCTGTTTTTT
cdr3_aa: CASTTQGLAGAGWTGELFF

d_call: NA
cdr3_length: 12
clone_size: NA
v_call: TRBV11-2
j_call: TRBJ1-3
cdr3_nt: TGTGCCAGCAGCCTCGAACTTGGCACCATATATTTT
cdr3_aa: CASSLELGTIYF

d_call: TRBD1
cdr3_length: 15
clone_size: NA
v_call: TRBV6-1
j_call: TRBJ2-7
cdr3_nt: TGTGCCAGCAGTAGCCCGGGACAGGGCTCCTACGAGCAGTACTTC
cdr3_aa: CASSSPGQGSYEQYF

d_call: TRBD1
cdr3_length: 16
clone_size: NA
v_call: TRBV5-1
j_call: TRBJ1-1
cdr3_nt: TGCGCCAGCAGCTTGGTAAGGGGGCGAGGGAGCACTGAAGCTTTCTTT
cdr3_aa: CASSLVRGRGSTEAFF

d_call: NA
cdr3_length: 15
clone_size: NA
v_call: TRBV13
j_call: TRBJ1-3
cdr3_nt: TGTGCCAGCAGCGCACTTCGAACCCCTGGAAACACCATATATTTT
cdr3_aa: CASSALRTPGNTIYF

d_call: NA
cdr3_length: 18
clone_size: few
v_call: TRBV7-9
j_call: TRBJ2-5
cdr3_nt: TGTGCCAGCAGCTTAAGGGGGACCGTCAGCCGATTACAAGAGACCCAGTACTTC
cdr3_aa: CASSLRGTVSRLQETQYF

d_call: NA
cdr3_length: 14
clone_size: NA
v_call: TRBV29-1
j_call: TRBJ1-1
cdr3_nt: TGCAGCGTTGAAGGAGGGATTGGGAACACTGAAGCTTTCTTT
cdr3_aa: CSVEGGIGNTEAFF

d_call: NA
cdr3_length: 17
clone_size: NA
v_call: TRBV6-1
j_call: TRBJ2-7
cdr3_nt: TGTGCCAGCAGTGAACTAGGGGCTTGGACAAGTAGATACGAGCAGTACTTC
cdr3_aa: CASSELGAWTSRYEQYF

d_call: NA
cdr3_length: 13
clone_size: NA
v_call: TRBV2
j_call: TRBJ2-7
cdr3_nt: TGTGCCAGCAGTGTCAGTCATCTCTACGAGCAGTACTTC
cdr3_aa: CASSVSHLYEQYF

d_call: NA
cdr3_length: 14
clone_size: NA
v_call: TRBV9
j_call: TRBJ2-3
cdr3_nt: TGTGCCAGCAGCGTGACAGGATTCACAGATACGCAGTATTTT
cdr3_aa: CASSVTGFTDTQYF

d_call: NA
cdr3_length: 15
clone_size: few
v_call: TRBV7-2
j_call: TRBJ2-7
cdr3_nt: TGTGCCAGCAGCCACAGCGGCGCCAACTCCTACGAGCAGTACTTC
cdr3_aa: CASSHSGANSYEQYF

d_call: TRBD2
cdr3_length: 16
clone_size: few
v_call: TRBV4-1
j_call: TRBJ2-3
cdr3_nt: TGCGCCAGCAGCCAAGGCCCCAGCGGGGGCACAGATACGCAGTATTTT
cdr3_aa: CASSQGPSGGTDTQYF

d_call: TRBD1
cdr3_length: 13
clone_size: NA
v_call: TRBV7-9
j_call: TRBJ1-2
cdr3_nt: TGTGCCAGCAGCCCCGGGACAGATTATGGCTACACCTTC
cdr3_aa: CASSPGTDYGYTF

d_call: NA
cdr3_length: 16
clone_size: NA
v_call: TRBV27
j_call: TRBJ1-5
cdr3_nt: TGTGCCAGCAGTTTACGGGGTCGGGACAACTATCAGCCCCAGCATTTT
cdr3_aa: CASSLRGRDNYQPQHF

d_call: TRBD2
cdr3_length: 15
clone_size: NA
v_call: TRBV11-1
j_call: TRBJ2-1
cdr3_nt: TGTGCCAGCAGCTTAGAAGCGGGCCCTTTAGCGGGGCAGTTCTTC
cdr3_aa: CASSLEAGPLAGQFF